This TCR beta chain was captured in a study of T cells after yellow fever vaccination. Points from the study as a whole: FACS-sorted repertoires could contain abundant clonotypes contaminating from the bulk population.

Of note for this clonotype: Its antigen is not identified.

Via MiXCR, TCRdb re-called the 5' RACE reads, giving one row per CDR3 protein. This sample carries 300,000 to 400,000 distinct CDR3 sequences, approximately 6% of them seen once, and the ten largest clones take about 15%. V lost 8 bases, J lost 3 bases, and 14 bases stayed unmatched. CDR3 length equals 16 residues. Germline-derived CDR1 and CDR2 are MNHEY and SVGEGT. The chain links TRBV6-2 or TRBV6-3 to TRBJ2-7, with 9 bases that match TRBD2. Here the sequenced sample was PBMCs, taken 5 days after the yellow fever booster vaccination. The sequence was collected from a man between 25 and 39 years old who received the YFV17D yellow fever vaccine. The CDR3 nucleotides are TGTGCCAGCGCCGGGTCTAGCGGGAATTACTTCTACGAGCAGTACTTC. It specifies CASAGSSGNYFYEQYF.